What follows are 5 T cell receptor beta chains derived from one specimen sequenced in a study of OX40 agonist ivuxolimab in advanced cancers. TCRdb's copy holds only in-frame clones and misses some; the assay was immunoSEQ multiplex PCR. The sample lists 65,000 or so clones; about 83% were seen once. The input for sequencing was CD4+ or CD8+ T cells sorted from blood, taken in a trial of the OX40 agonist ivuxolimab. Receptors originate from an adult with an advanced solid tumor such as melanoma, head and neck, liver or kidney cancer.

The chain employs TRBV25-1 and TRBJ2-5; unclear D gene. The CDR3 loop spans 13 amino acids. The germline V gene has CDR1 MGHDK and CDR2 SYGVNS. V lost 7 bases to trimming and J lost 1 base, with 10 bases between them. In nucleotides, the CDR3 is TGTGCCAGCAAGATGCAGGCCCAAGAGACCCAGTACTTC. It codes for CASKMQAQETQYF.

This chain links TRBV19 with TRBJ2-7; 7 positions match TRBD1. With 5 bases clipped from V and 4 bases from J, the junction kept 8 bases outside the gene matches. Germline V CDR1 and CDR2: LNHDA, SQIVND (reference sequence). The CDR3 contains 14 residues. CDR3 protein: CASSRGTAVYEQYF. The CDR3 nucleotides read TGTGCCAGTAGTCGAGGGACAGCAGTGTACGAGCAGTACTTC.

This rearrangement joins TRBV9 to TRBJ2-3; TRBD2 agrees at 13 bases. The germline gives CDR1 SGDLS, CDR2 YYNGEE. The CDR3 has 16 amino acids. The trim removed 3 bases at V and 2 bases at J, leaving 3 bases unmatched. The CDR3 DNA reads as TGTGCCAGCAGCGGAGGACTAGCGGGGGCCACAGATACGCAGTATTTT. The encoded protein is CASSGGLAGATDTQYF.

The rearrangement links TRBV30 to TRBJ1-4; maybe TRBD1 (5 bases). The CDR3 contains 14 residues. Germline lookup yields CDR1 GTSNPN and CDR2 SVGIG (reference sequence). V was cut by 5 bases and J by 7 bases, with 17 bases left in between. The CDR3, as DNA: TGTGCCTGGGGCCCCGGGGGGGTCGTTGAAAAACTGTTTTTT. This sequence encodes CAWGPGGVVEKLFF.

The chain combines TRBV6-1 with TRBJ2-3; 10 bases are a match to TRBD2. This CDR3 comprises 15 residues. Germline V gives CDR1 MNHNS, CDR2 SASEGT. The V gene end was trimmed by 4 bases and the J gene end by 4 bases; junction bases not matched to a gene: 5. CDR3 loop: CASSVVAGGADTQYF. CDR3 DNA: TGTGCCAGCAGTGTGGTAGCGGGAGGCGCAGATACGCAGTATTTT.